This T cell receptor beta chain was identified in a study of beta chain features in type 1 diabetes. Study findings and constraints: Whether HLA type influences TCRB rearrangement remained unresolved here. Type 1 diabetes patients showed fewer insertions and more deletions at VDJ junctions.

The germline V gene encodes CDR1 SGHAT and CDR2 FQDESV (reference sequence). With 7 bases clipped from V and 2 bases from J, the junction kept 6 bases outside the gene matches. The CDR3 has 14 residues. The study reverse transcribed the entire isolated RNA, so it sequenced expressed TCRB transcripts. Data came from immunoSEQ multiplex PCR; TCRdb stores just in-frame clones and leaves some out. Of fewer than 350,000 clones in the sample, 15% to 20% were seen once. This clone has more than one count but fewer than ten. Its target is not known. The sample taken for sequencing was naive CD4+ T cells from blood. The clonotype originates from a woman aged 18-29 years in good health. The V and J genes are TRBV11-1 and TRBJ2-7; 9 bases align to TRBD2. DNA of the CDR3: TGTGCCAGCAACTCCGGGACTAGCACCTACGAGCAGTACTTC. The encoded protein is CASNSGTSTYEQYF. The full variable domain, completed using reference TRBV11-1 and TRBJ2-7, is EAEVAQSPRYKITEKSQAVAFWCDPISGHATLYWYRQILGQGPELLVQFQDESVVDDSQLPKDRFSAERLKGVDSTLKIQPAELGDSAMYLCASNSGTSTYEQYFGPGTRLTVT.